This entry is about one T cell receptor (beta chain). Data came from immunoSEQ multiplex PCR; TCRdb stores just in-frame clones and leaves some out. Among 25,000 to 35,000 clones listed, roughly 87% were seen once. Time point described: time of PML onset. PML was diagnosed clinically and by MRI, then confirmed by JC virus DNA in cerebrospinal fluid. Prior interferon beta treatment was universal, and the PML patients were all female. The data originate from a study of multiple sclerosis patients with progressive multifocal leukoencephalopathy. Germline CDR1 is SGHNT and CDR2 is YYREEE (reference sequence). The CDR3 length is 14 residues.

This TCR came from a human donor with progressive multifocal leukoencephalopathy. The chain links TRBV5-4 to TRBJ2-5; D is perhaps TRBD1 (5 bases). TRBJ2-7 explains the end of the DNA better; the J call may be wrong. The sequencing here drew on PBMCs, taken from a patient treated with natalizumab. The CDR3 loop is CASSLGQKAYEQYF. CDR3 coding DNA: TGTGCCAGCAGCTTGGGACAGAAAGCCTACGAGCAGTACTTC.